This T cell receptor (beta chain) was identified in a study of CD8+ T cells in alopecia areata. CDR1 and CDR2 (germline): LGHNA, YNFKEQ. The CDR3 runs to 15 residues. Trimming stripped 1 base from V and 1 base from J, with 10 bases between. Extraction and reverse transcription of RNA yielded cDNA as the sequencing template. Assay: immunoSEQ multiplex PCR; the TCRdb copy retains only in-frame clones and omits some. The sample includes around 250,000 clones, about 68% of them seen just once. The clonotype originates from a human donor with alopecia areata. This sequence joins TRBV4-2 and TRBJ1-2; possible D gene TRBD1, 6 bases. The sequenced sample was CD4+ T cells sorted from blood, obtained at week 0. The CDR3 nucleotides are TGTGCCAGCAGCCAAGGGACAGTATTTAACTATGGCTACACCTTC. Translated, it gives CASSQGTVFNYGYTF.